Described below is a single T cell receptor (beta chain) sequence and its context. The antigen is undetermined. The data are from a study of response to subunit inactivated influenza vaccine. General study points: The study's authors posited that every seasonal influenza vaccination enlists few new T cells.

MiXCR, applied by TCRdb to the RT-PCR reads, yields one record per CDR3 protein. The sample shows over 150,000 distinct CDR3 sequences, around 9% of them seen only once. The material sequenced was non-naive T cells sorted from PBMCs, taken on the day of vaccination. The sequence was collected from a man aged 50 to 60 who received an inactivated influenza vaccine.

Here the CDR3 reads CASSDHRRNTEAFF. The CDR3 region has the DNA TGTGCCAGCAGTGATCATAGGCGGAACACTGAAGCTTTCTTT. This chain joins TRBV28 and TRBJ1-1; D unclear. Trimming cost V 5 bases and J 1 base, with 11 bases left between them. The CDR3 sequence is 14 residues long. Germline V gene data show CDR1 as MDHEN and CDR2 as SYDVKM.